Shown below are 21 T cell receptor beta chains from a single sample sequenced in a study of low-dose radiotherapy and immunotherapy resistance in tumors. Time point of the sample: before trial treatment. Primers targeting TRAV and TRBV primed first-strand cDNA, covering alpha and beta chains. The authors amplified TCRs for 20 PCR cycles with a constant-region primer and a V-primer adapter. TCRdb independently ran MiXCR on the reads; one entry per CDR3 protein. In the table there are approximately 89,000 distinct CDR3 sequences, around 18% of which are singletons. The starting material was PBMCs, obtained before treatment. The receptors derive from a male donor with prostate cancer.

The chain's CDR3 is CSARDGNQPQHF. CDR3 DNA sequence: TGCAGTGCTCGGGACGGCAATCAGCCCCAGCATTTT. This chain links TRBV20-1 with TRBJ1-5, with D maybe TRBD1 (5 bases). Germline assignment: CDR1 DFQATT and CDR2 SNEGSKA (reference sequence). Trimming shortened V by 5 bases and J by 2 bases, and 7 bases separated the two germline ends. The CDR3 is made up of 12 amino acids.

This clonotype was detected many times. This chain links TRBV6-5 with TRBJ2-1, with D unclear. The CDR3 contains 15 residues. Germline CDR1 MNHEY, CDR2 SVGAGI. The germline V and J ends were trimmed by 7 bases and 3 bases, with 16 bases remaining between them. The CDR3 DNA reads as TGTGCCAGCACCCGACCCCAGGAGAACTACAATGAGCAGTTCTTC. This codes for CASTRPQENYNEQFF.

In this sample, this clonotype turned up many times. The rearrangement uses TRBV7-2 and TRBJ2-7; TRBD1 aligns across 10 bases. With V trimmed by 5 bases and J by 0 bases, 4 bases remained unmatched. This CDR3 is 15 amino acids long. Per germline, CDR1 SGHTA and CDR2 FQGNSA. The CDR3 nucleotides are TGTGCCAGCAGCACGGGACAGGGGAGCTCCTACGAGCAGTACTTC. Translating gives CASSTGQGSSYEQYF.

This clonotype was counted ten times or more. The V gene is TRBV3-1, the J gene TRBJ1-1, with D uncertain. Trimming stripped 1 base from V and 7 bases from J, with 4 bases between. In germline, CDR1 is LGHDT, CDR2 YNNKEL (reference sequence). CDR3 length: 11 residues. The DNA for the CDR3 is TGTGCCAGCAGCCAAGTGGATGAAGCTTTCTTT. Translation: CASSQVDEAFF.

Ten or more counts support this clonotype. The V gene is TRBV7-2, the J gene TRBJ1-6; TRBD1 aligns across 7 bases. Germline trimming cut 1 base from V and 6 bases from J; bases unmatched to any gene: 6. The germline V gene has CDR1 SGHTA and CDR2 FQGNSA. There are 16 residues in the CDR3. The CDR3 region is CASSLVRGMGNSPLHF. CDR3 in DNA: TGTGCCAGCAGCTTAGTCAGGGGGATGGGTAATTCACCCCTCCACTTT.

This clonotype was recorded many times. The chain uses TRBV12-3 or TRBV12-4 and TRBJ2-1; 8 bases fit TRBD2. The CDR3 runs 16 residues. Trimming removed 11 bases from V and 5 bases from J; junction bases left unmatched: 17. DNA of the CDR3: TGTGCCCAGCAGTTTACCACTAGCGGCCCTAACAATGAGCAGTTCTTC. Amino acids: CAQQFTTSGPNNEQFF.

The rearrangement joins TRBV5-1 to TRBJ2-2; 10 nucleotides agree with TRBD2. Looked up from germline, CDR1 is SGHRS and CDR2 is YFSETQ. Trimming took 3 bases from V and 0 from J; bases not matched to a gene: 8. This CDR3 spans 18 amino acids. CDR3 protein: CASSYRTSGGANTGELFF. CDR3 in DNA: TGCGCCAGCAGCTACCGGACTAGCGGTGGCGCGAACACCGGGGAGCTGTTTTTT. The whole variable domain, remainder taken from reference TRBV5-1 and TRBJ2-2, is KAGVTQTPRYLIKTRGQQVTLSCSPISGHRSVSWYQQTPGQGLQFLFEYFSETQRNKGNFPGRFSGRQFSNSRSEMNVSTLELGDSALYLCASSYRTSGGANTGELFFGEGSRLTVL.

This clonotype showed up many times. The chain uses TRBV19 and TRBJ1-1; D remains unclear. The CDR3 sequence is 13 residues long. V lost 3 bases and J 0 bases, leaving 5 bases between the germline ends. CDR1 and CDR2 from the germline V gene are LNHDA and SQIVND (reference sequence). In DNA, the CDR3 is TGTGCCAGTAGTATGAAAGTGAACACTGAAGCTTTCTTT. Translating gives CASSMKVNTEAFF.

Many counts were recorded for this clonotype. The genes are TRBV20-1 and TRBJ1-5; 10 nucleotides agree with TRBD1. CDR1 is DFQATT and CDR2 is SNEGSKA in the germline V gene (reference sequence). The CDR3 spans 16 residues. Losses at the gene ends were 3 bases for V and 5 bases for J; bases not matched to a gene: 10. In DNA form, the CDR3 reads TGCAGTGCTAGCAACCCGGGGACAGGGGATGATCAGCCCCAGCATTTT. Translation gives CSASNPGTGDDQPQHF.

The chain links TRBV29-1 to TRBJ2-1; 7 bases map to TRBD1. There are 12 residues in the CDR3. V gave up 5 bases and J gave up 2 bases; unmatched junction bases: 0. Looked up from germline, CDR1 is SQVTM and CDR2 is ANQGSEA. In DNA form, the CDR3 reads TGCAGCGTTAGGGGGCCCTACAATGAGCAGTTCTTC. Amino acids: CSVRGPYNEQFF.

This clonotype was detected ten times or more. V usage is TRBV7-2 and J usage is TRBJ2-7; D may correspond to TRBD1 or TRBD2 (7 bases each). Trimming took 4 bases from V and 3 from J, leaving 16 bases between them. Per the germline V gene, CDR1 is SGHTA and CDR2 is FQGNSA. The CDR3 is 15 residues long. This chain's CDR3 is CASSSKAGQYYEQYF. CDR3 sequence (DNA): TGTGCCAGCAGCTCAAAAGCGGGACAGTACTACGAGCAGTACTTC.

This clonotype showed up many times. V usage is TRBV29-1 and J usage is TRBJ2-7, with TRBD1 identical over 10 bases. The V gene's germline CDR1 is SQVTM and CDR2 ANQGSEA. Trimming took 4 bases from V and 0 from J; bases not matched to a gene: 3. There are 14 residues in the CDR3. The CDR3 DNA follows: TGCAGCGTTGGTGGGACAGGGGTCTCCTACGAGCAGTACTTC. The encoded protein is CSVGGTGVSYEQYF.

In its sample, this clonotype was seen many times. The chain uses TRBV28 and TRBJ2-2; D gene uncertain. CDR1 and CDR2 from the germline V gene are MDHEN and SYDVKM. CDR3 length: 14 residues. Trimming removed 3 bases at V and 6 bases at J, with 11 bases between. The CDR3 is CASSFSSGSGELFF. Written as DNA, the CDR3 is TGTGCCAGCAGTTTTAGTTCGGGTTCCGGGGAGCTGTTTTTT.

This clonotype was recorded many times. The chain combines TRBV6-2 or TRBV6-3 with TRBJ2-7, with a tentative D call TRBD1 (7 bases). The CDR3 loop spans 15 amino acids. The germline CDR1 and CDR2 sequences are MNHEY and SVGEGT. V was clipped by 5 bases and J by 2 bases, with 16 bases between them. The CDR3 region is CASSPEGGGTYEQYF. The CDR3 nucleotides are TGTGCCAGCAGTCCCGAAGGGGGCGGGACCTACGAGCAGTACTTC.

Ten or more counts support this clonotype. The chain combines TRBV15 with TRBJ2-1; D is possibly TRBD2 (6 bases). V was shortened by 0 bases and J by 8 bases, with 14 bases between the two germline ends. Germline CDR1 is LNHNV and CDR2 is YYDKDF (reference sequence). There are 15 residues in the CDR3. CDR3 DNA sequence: TGTGCCACCAGCAGAGAAGAGCCGTGGGGGGATGAGCAGTTCTTC. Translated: CATSREEPWGDEQFF.

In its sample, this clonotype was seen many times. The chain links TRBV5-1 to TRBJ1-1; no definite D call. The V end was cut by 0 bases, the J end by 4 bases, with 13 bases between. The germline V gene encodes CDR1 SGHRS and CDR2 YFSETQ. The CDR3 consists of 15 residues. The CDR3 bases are TGCGCCAGCAGCTTGGCCGAATCGGGGAGCACTGAAGCTTTCTTT. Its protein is CASSLAESGSTEAFF.

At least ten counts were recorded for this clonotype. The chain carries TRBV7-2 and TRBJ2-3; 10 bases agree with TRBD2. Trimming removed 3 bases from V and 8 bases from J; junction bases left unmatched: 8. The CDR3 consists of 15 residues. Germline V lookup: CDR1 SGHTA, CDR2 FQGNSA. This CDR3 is CASSFVAGGRRTQYF. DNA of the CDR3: TGTGCCAGCAGCTTCGTAGCGGGGGGACGGCGTACGCAGTATTTT.

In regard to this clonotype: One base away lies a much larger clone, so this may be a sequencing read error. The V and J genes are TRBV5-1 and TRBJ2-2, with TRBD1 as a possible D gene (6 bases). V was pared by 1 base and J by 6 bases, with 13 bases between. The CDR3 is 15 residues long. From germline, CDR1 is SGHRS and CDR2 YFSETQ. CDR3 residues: CASSLWLGAPGELFF. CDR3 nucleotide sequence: TGCGCCAGCAGCTTGTGGCTGGGGGCGCCCGGGGAGCTGTTTTTT.

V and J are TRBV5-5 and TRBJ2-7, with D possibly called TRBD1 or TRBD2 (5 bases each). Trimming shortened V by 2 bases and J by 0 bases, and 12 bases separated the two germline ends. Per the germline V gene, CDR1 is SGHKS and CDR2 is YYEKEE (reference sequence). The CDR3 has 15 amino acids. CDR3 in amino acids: CASSFGDPTSYEQYF. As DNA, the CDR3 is TGTGCCAGCAGCTTCGGGGACCCCACCTCCTACGAGCAGTACTTC.

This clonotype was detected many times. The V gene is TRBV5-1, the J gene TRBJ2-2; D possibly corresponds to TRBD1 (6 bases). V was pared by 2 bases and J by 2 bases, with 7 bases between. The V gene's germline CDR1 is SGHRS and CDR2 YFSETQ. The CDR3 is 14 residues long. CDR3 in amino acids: CASSLQGNTGELFF. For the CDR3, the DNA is TGCGCCAGCAGCTTACAGGGAAACACCGGGGAGCTGTTTTTT.

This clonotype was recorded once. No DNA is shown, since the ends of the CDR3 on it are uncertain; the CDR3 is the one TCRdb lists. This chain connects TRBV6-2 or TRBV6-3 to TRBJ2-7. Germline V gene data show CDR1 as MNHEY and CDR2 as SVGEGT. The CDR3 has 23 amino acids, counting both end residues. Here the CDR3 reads CASTNQTSMYLCASSLRVYEQYF.